These T cell receptor beta chains were read from a single sample in a study of blood T cell repertoires in COVID-19. Generated by immunoSEQ multiplex PCR, the TCRdb table keeps only in-frame clones and is missing some. The sample contains around 260,000 clones, 86% of which appear only once. Material for sequencing was peripheral blood. These receptors were obtained from a man younger than 40 with active or convalescent COVID-19. Both conserved end residues are part of each CDR3. The order of the fields is D gene, V gene, CDR3 length, J gene, clone size, CDR3 protein, CDR3 DNA. D genes are given only for firm matches. For some rows the clone size is stated as once, few or many, or as a class when expanded; others skip it.

.	TRBV13	14	TRBJ1-1	.	CASSLGNSHTEAFF	TGTGCCAGCAGCCTCGGAAACAGTCACACTGAAGCTTTCTTT
TRBD1	TRBV5-8	12	TRBJ1-2	.	CASLQGANGYTF	TGTGCCAGTCTACAGGGGGCGAATGGCTACACCTTC
.	TRBV29-1	14	TRBJ1-3	.	CSVEDHSSGNTIYF	TGCAGCGTTGAAGATCACAGCTCTGGAAACACCATATATTTT
.	TRBV4-3	17	TRBJ2-3	.	CASSRKTNRYYTDTQYF	TGCGCCAGCAGCCGAAAAACAAATCGCTACTACACAGATACGCAGTATTTT
.	TRBV19	12	TRBJ1-4	few	CASRTRSEKLFF	TGTGCCAGTAGGACGAGGAGTGAAAAACTGTTTTTT
TRBD1	TRBV19	14	TRBJ1-4	.	CASSTGQGYEKLFF	TGTGCCAGTAGTACGGGACAGGGTTATGAAAAACTGTTTTTT
TRBD2	TRBV27	14	TRBJ2-7	.	CASSPGLAGAKQYF	TGTGCCAGCAGTCCCGGACTAGCGGGGGCGAAGCAGTACTTC
TRBD1	TRBV2	15	TRBJ1-5	few	CASNQIQGSNQPQHF	TGTGCCAGCAATCAAATACAGGGGAGCAATCAGCCCCAGCATTTT
TRBD1	TRBV7-2	17	TRBJ1-3	.	CASSSVGQGTIWNTIYF	TGTGCCAGCAGTTCCGTAGGACAGGGGACTATATGGAACACCATATATTTT
TRBD1	TRBV5-6	17	TRBJ1-6	.	CASSAGQGVVGNSPLHF	TGTGCCAGCAGCGCCGGACAGGGAGTCGTTGGTAATTCACCCCTCCACTTT
TRBD1	TRBV6-5	15	TRBJ1-2	.	CASSSGTGINYGYTF	TGTGCCAGCAGTTCAGGGACAGGGATTAACTATGGCTACACCTTC
.	TRBV7-9	14	TRBJ1-4	.	CASSHRAADEKLFF	TGTGCCAGCAGCCACAGGGCGGCGGACGAAAAACTGTTTTTT
TRBD1	TRBV6-4	16	TRBJ1-6	.	CARRSTGSSYNSPLHF	TGTGCCAGACGATCGACAGGGTCCTCCTATAATTCACCCCTCCACTTT
TRBD1	TRBV5-1	16	TRBJ2-2	.	CASSGSGTANTGELFF	TGCGCCAGCAGCGGCTCCGGGACAGCGAACACCGGGGAGCTGTTTTTT
.	TRBV11-3	13	TRBJ2-3	.	CASSLSTADTQYF	TGTGCCAGCAGCCTCAGTACAGCAGATACGCAGTATTTT
.	TRBV7-3	12	TRBJ2-1	.	CASSPQGVEQFF	TGTGCCAGCAGCCCACAGGGTGTTGAGCAGTTCTTC
TRBD1	TRBV9	17	TRBJ2-7	.	CASSAQDRGPASYEQYF	TGTGCCAGCAGCGCCCAGGACAGGGGACCAGCATCCTACGAGCAGTACTTC